This TCR beta chain was observed in a study of early T cells in non-severe SARS-CoV-2 infection. Individual cDNA molecules were tagged with unique molecular identifiers. TCRdb reprocessed the 5' RACE reads with MiXCR, giving one entry per CDR3 protein. The sample records under 85,000 distinct CDR3 sequences, roughly 8.7% being singletons. The V gene lost 6 bases and the J gene lost 7 bases, with 13 bases spanning the gap. The germline V gene encodes CDR1 SEHNR and CDR2 FQNEAQ (reference sequence). The CDR3 sequence is 14 residues long. The sample was whole blood. This sequence was found in an adult who was a healthcare worker with PCR-confirmed SARS-CoV-2 infection or an uninfected control (not recorded which). The genes are TRBV7-9 and TRBJ1-6, with a possible D match to TRBD1 (6 bases). DNA of the CDR3: TGTGCCAGCAGTTACGGACAGTGGAATTCACCCCTCCACTTT. It specifies CASSYGQWNSPLHF.